This T cell receptor beta chain was retrieved from a study of blood T cell repertoires in COVID-19 (TCRdb year 2020). Background for the entire study: The collaborator samples originated in the United States, Italy and Spain and spanned the acute and convalescent phases of COVID-19. The prospective study material was composed of cDNA or gDNA derived from T cells, B-cell-depleted T cells, or PBMCs. Samples came from the ongoing ImmuneRACE study (first 160 participants) plus 1,254 subjects from 6 global collaborators. HLA class I and class II types, where available, came from metadata supplied by the sample provider rather than from assay-based typing. Deeply sampled blood TCRbeta repertoires from subjects exposed to, actively infected with, or recovered from COVID-19 were included in the dataset. Nearly every sample came with metadata listing a de-identified subject ID, COVID-19 status, age in years and sex. The repertoires were released in a freely available public database intended as a resource for research on the immune response to SARS-CoV-2. On the study overall, not on this receptor specifically: The quantity of clinical and demographic metadata differed by source and by participant and was supplied without curation.

TCRbeta CDR3 regions were amplified from genomic DNA using the immunoSEQ Assay, a bias-controlled multiplex PCR. As for how the authors treated the data: The number of nucleated cells in each sample was estimated from the amplification of reference gene primers within the assay. Sequence reads were collapsed and filtered to measure the absolute abundance of every unique TCRbeta CDR3 rearrangement. Productive Simpson clonality was computed per sample as the square root of Simpson's diversity index over productive rearrangements. TCRdb retrieved this table from immuneACCESS and kept in-frame rearrangements only. Not all clones are present; in checked studies, unresolved V genes account for under half, and no reason is known for the remainder. The D gene and trimming were derived from the DNA, and the V and J assignments and clone size from that table. The table for this sample lists approximately 110,000 clones; 71% of them were counted only once. More than 0.8% of the sample is in the top ten clones.

The collaborating institutions used their own protocols to collect whole blood in K2EDTA tubes. For TCRbeta analysis, collaborator samples were shipped as frozen whole blood, as isolated PBMCs, or as DNA extracted from either sample type. Regarding this clone: What this receptor recognizes is not known. No base quality values were provided; no much bigger clone lies one nucleotide off.

The CDR3 has 13 amino acids, counting the end cysteine and phenylalanine. Here the CDR3 DNA is all that survives: 39 bases in frame from base 1. Trimming removed 6 bases from V and 4 bases from J; the gene matches leave 5 bases unexplained. CDR1 and CDR2 (SQVTM, ANQGSEA) derive from the germline V gene. The V and J segments used are TRBV29-1 and TRBJ1-1; 10 junctional bases match TRBD1. The receptor was derived from a human donor with acute or convalescent COVID-19. The donor label of this sample is uncertain. What was sequenced was peripheral blood. The CDR3 corresponds to CSVGTGEGTEAFF. The bases read TGCAGCGTGGGGACAGGGGAGGGCACTGAAGCTTTCTTT.